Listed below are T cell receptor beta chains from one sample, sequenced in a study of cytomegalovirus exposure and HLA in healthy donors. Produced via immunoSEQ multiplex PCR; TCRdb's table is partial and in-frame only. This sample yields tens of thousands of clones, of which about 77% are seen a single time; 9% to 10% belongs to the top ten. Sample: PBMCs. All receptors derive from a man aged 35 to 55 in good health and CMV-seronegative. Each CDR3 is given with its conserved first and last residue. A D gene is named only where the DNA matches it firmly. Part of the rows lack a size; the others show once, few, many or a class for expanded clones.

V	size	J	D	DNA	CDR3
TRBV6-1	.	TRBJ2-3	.	TGTGCCAGCAGTGAAGGTGTTTATGGGGGGGATACGCAGTATTTT	CASSEGVYGGDTQYF
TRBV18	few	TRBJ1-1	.	TGTGCCAGCTCGCCTTCCCTAGACAGGGAAGCTTTCTTT	CASSPSLDREAFF
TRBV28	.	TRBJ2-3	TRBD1	TGTGCCAGCAGTGCCAATGACAGGGTGGACACAGATACGCAGTATTTT	CASSANDRVDTDTQYF
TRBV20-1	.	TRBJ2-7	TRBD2	TGCAGTGCGGATACTAGCGGGAAGCAGTACTTC	CSADTSGKQYF
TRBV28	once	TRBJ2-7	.	TGTGCCAGCAGTTTGGCGGGCAGCCGTACCTACGAGCAGTACTTC	CASSLAGSRTYEQYF
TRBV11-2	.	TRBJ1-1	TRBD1	TGTGCCGGCAGCTTCGACAGGGTGAAGACTGAAGCTTTCTTT	CAGSFDRVKTEAFF
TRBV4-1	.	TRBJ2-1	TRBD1	TGCGCCAGCAGCCAAGATCTTAGGACAGGAGTCTACAATGAGCAGTTCTTC	CASSQDLRTGVYNEQFF
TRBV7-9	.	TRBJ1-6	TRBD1	TGTGCCAGCAGCCCCCGACAGGGGAATGATCCCCTCCACTTT	CASSPRQGNDPLHF
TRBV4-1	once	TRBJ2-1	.	TGCGCCAGCAGCCAAGGCCCTATCCTTTCCTACAATGAGCAGTTCTTC	CASSQGPILSYNEQFF
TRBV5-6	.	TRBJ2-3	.	TGTGCCAGCAGCTTGGTACGTGTAGGCACAGATACGCAGTATTTT	CASSLVRVGTDTQYF
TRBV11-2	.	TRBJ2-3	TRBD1	TGTGCTAGCAGCTTAGGATTTAGGGACAGGGAAAATACGCAGTATTTT	CASSLGFRDRENTQYF
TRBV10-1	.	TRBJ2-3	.	TGCGCCAGCAGTGCCGGGTTGGGACAAGATACGCAGTATTTT	CASSAGLGQDTQYF
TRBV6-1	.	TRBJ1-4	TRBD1	TGTGCCGCTGGGGGGACAGTCAATGAAAAACTGTTTTTT	CAAGGTVNEKLFF
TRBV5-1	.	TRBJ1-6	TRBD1	TGCGCCAGCAGCTTGAGCGTCAGGGGGGATTCACCCCTCCACTTT	CASSLSVRGDSPLHF